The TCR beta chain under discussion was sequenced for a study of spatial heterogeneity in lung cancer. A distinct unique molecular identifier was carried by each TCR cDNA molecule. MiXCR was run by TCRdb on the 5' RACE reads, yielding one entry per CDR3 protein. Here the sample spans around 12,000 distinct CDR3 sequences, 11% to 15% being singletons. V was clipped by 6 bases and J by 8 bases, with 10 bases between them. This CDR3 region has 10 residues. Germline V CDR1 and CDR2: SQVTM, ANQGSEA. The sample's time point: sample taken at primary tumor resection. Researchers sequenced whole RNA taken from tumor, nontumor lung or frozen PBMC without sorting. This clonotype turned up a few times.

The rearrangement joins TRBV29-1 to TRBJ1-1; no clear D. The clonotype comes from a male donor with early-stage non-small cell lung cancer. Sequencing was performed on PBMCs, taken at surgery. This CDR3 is CSVHFQEAFF. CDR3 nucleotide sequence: TGCAGCGTACACTTCCAGGAAGCTTTCTTT.